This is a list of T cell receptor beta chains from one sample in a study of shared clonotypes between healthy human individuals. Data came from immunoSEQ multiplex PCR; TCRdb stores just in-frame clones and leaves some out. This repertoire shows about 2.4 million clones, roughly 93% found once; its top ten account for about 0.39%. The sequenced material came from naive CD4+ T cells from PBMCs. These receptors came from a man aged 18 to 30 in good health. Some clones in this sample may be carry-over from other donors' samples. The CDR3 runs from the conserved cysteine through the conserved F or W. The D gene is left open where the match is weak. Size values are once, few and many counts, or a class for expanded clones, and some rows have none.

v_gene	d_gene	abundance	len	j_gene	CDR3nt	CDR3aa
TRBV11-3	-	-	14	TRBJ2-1	TGTGCCAGCAGCCCTGGGACATCCAGGGATGAGCAGTTCTTC	CASSPGTSRDEQFF
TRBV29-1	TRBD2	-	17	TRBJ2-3	TGCAGCGTTTCTAAGTTCCGGACTAGCGGGAGCACAGATACGCAGTATTTT	CSVSKFRTSGSTDTQYF
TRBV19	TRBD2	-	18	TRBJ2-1	TGTGCCAGTAGTTTCTCGTGGAGCGGGGCTAGTTCCTACAATGAGCAGTTCTTC	CASSFSWSGASSYNEQFF
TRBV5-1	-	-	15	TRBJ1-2	TGCGCCAGCAGCCCCGCCAGGGATGGTAACTATGGCTACACCTTC	CASSPARDGNYGYTF
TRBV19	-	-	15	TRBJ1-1	TGTGCCAGTAGTATACTGCACGGAGACGGCACTGAAGCTTTCTTT	CASSILHGDGTEAFF
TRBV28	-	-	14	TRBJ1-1	TGTGCCAGCAGTGCCCGCGGGGGGCAAACTGAAGCTTTCTTT	CASSARGGQTEAFF
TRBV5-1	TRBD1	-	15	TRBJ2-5	TGCGCCAGCAGCTTGGCAGTGACAGGGGAAGAGACCCAGTACTTC	CASSLAVTGEETQYF
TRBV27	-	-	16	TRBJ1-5	TGTGCCAGCAGTTTAAAGGGGCGAGCTAGCAATCAGCCCCAGCATTTT	CASSLKGRASNQPQHF
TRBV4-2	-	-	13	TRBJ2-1	TGTGCCAGCAGCCAAGCAAGAAGCTATGAGCAGTTCTTC	CASSQARSYEQFF
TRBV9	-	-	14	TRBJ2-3	TGTGCCAGCAGCGTGTCGGGGCGCACAGATACGCAGTATTTT	CASSVSGRTDTQYF
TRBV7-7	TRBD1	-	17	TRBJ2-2	TGTGCCAGCAGCCCAGACTTTGACAGGGTGAACACCGGGGAGCTGTTTTTT	CASSPDFDRVNTGELFF
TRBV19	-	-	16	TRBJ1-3	TGTGCCAGTAGTTTGGGACTCTCGTCCTCTGGAAACACCATATATTTT	CASSLGLSSSGNTIYF
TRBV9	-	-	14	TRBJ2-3	TGTGCCAGCAGCGTAGTAGAGATGGGAGTGATGCAGTATTTT	CASSVVEMGVMQYF
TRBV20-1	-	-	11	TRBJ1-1	TGCAGTGCCAGCCGCGCCACTGAAGCTTTCTTT	CSASRATEAFF
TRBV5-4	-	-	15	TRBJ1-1	TGTGCCAGCAGCTCCGCCCGGGGACCGAACACTGAAGCTTTCTTT	CASSSARGPNTEAFF
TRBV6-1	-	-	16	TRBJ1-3	TGTGCCAGCAGTGAATTCTTGCGGAGCTCTGGAAACACCATATATTTT	CASSEFLRSSGNTIYF
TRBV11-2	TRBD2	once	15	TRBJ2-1	TGTGCCAGCAGCGGCCTAGCGGGCCTATGGAATGAGCAGTTCTTC	CASSGLAGLWNEQFF
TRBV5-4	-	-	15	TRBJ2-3	TGTGCCAGCAGCTTGGAACTAGGAGGCACAGATACGCAGTATTTT	CASSLELGGTDTQYF
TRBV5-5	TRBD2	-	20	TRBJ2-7	TGTGCCAGCAGCTTGAGAGGTACTAGCGGGGCTACCACTTACTACGAAGAGCAGTACTTC	CASSLRGTSGATTYYEEQYF
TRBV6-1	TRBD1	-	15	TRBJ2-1	TGTGCCAGCAGTGCGGACAGGGGGCCTTACAATGAGCAGTTCTTC	CASSADRGPYNEQFF
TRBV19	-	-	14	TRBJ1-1	TGTGCCAGTAGTATGGGCAGGTTTGGCACTGAAGCTTTCTTT	CASSMGRFGTEAFF
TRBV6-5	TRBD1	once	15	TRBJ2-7	TGTGCCAGCAGTTACAACAGGGGCTCATTGAACGAGCAGTACTTC	CASSYNRGSLNEQYF
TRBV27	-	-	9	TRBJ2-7	TGTGCCAGCACTTACGAGCAGTACTTC	CASTYEQYF
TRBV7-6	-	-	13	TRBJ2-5	TGTGCCAGCAGCTTAGTATTAGGATCGGACCTGTACTTC	CASSLVLGSDLYF
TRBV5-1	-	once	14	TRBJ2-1	TGCGCCAGCAGTGACCCGTCAATGAACAATGAGCAGTTCTTC	CASSDPSMNNEQFF
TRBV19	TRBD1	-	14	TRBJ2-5	TGTGCCAGTAGTATTCAGGGGGCGTGGGAGACCCAGTACTTC	CASSIQGAWETQYF
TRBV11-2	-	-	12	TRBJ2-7	TGTGCCAGCAGCTTAGATTTTGGCGAGCAGTACTTC	CASSLDFGEQYF
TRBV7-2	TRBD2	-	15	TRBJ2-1	TGTGCCAGCAGCTCGCTAGCGGGGTCCTACAATGAGCAGTTCTTC	CASSSLAGSYNEQFF
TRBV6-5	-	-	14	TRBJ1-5	TGTGCCAGCGCCAGGAAGAGGGGGAATCAGCCCCAGCATTTT	CASARKRGNQPQHF
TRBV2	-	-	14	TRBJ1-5	TGTGCCAGCAGGAGGACATCCAGCAATCAGCCCCAGCATTTT	CASRRTSSNQPQHF
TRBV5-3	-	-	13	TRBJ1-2	TGTGCCAGAAGCTTGGGCAGTACTCAAGGCTACACCTTC	CARSLGSTQGYTF
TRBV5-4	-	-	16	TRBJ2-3	TGTGCCAGCAGCTTGGCCCCCGGCAGGGACCCTGATACGCAGTATTTT	CASSLAPGRDPDTQYF
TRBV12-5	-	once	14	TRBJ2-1	TGTGCTAGTGGTTTGGCAATAGTTCACAATGAGCAGTTCTTC	CASGLAIVHNEQFF